In this sample, the clone carrying this T cell receptor (beta chain) turned up many times. Its target is not known. Libraries of TCR beta came from quantitative 5'-RACE with molecular barcodes. TCRdb itself ran the 5' RACE reads through MiXCR, one entry per CDR3 protein. The repertoire includes roughly 490,000 distinct CDR3 sequences, about 5.2% of them detected once, and approximately 3.5% sits in the top ten. This sample was included in a study of CD8 T cells in ankylosing spondylitis. Study conclusions and caveats: Typical of ankylosing spondylitis blood, it appeared, was a TCR beta motif of under 10 highly homologous variants.

The receptor was derived from a male donor with ankylosing spondylitis. The material sequenced was blood, either unsorted or a sorted T cell fraction (not recorded which).

The DNA of the CDR3 is TGTGCCAGCAGTCCGGGACAGGTGGCCGGGGAGCTGTTTTTT. This gives the protein CASSPGQVAGELFF. J is TRBJ2-2 and V is TRBV28; the match to TRBD1 covers 8 bases. This CDR3 region has 14 residues. After removal of 5 bases from V and 6 bases from J, the junction contained 5 bases not matched to a gene. CDR1 and CDR2 (germline): MDHEN, SYDVKM.